This TCR beta chain was identified in a study of OX40 agonist ivuxolimab in advanced cancers. As for the study in general: Given to patients was ivuxolimab, an agonistic anti-OX40 (CD134) antibody.

Concerning this clone itself: Antigen unknown.

Clones were sequenced by immunoSEQ multiplex PCR, and TCRdb holds only the in-frame ones, with some missing. The sample gives some 85,000 clones, more than 85% of which show up once; under 3% is in the top ten. The CDR3 covers 15 residues. Unmatched junction bases numbered 1, after V lost 3 bases and J lost 6 bases. Germline V lookup: CDR1 SGHAT, CDR2 FQNNGV. Study findings and constraints: The CD4+ and CD8+ T cells in the blood had expanded clonally by week 6 at 0.1 to 3.0 mg/kg.

The sequence derives from an adult with an advanced solid tumor such as melanoma, head and neck, liver or kidney cancer. The chain employs TRBV11-2 and TRBJ2-1; 14 bases align to TRBD2. Sequences were derived from CD4+ or CD8+ T cells sorted from blood, sampled in a trial of the OX40 agonist ivuxolimab. In nucleotides, the CDR3 is TGTGCCAGCAGCTTCGGGACTAGCGGGAGCAATGAGCAGTTCTTC. It encodes CASSFGTSGSNEQFF.